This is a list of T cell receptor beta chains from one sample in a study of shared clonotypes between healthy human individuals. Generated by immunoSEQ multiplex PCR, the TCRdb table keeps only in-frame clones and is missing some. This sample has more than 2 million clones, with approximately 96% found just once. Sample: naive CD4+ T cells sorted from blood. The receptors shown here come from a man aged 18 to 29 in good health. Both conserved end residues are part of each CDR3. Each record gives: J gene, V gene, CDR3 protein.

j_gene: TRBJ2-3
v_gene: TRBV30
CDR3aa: CAWSPARTSGTSTDTQYF

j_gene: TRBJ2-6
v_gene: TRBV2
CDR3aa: CASSSGTGSSGANVLTF

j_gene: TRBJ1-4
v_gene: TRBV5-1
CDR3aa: CASSLDLNEKLFF

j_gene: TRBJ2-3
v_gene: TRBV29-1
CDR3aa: CSVGRGTDTQYF

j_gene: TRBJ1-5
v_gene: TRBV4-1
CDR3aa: CASSPAPYSNQPQHF

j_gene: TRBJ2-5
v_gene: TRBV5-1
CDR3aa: CASSPGPRETQYF

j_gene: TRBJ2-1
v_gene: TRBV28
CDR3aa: CASSEPGQTHNEQFF

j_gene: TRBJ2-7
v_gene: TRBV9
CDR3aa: CASSYPGLAGYEQYF

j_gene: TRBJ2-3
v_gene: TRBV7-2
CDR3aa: CASSSFGAVGTDTQYF

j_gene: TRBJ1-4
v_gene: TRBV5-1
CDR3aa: CASSVTGINEKLFF

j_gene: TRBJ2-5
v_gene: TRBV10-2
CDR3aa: CASSGTGFGWETQYF

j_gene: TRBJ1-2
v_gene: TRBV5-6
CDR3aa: CASSRPAGSGGYTF

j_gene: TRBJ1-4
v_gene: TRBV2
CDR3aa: CAGRRGEGEKLFF

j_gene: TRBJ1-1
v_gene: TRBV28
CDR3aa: CASSLLNRGSTEAFF

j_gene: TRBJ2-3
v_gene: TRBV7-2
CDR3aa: CASSFLAGGLADTQYF

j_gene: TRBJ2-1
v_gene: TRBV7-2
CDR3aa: CASSLFLPNEQFF

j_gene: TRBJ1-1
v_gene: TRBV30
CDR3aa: CAWSLLADTEAFF

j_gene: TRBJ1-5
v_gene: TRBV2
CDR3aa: CASSEWGNQPQHF

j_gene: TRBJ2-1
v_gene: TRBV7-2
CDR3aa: CASSLGTSGRRAYNEQFF

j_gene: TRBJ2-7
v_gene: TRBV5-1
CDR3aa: CASSPGTSGGAREQYF

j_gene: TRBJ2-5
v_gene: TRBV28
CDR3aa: CASSLDLGETQYF

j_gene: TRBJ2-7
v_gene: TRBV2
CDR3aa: CASSPTYTANEQYF

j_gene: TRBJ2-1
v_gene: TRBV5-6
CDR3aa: CASSSLRTGLLDSYNEQFF

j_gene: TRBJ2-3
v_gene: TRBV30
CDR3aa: CAWSGTSGGADTQYF

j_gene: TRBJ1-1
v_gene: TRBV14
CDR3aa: CASSLSLGQGAPGAFPAFF

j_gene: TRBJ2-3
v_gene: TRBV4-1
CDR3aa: CASSQAKGARPSTDTQYF

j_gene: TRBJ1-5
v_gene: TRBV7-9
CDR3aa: CASSLGTGYQPQHF

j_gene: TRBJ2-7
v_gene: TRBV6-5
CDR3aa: CASRRAGISYEQYF

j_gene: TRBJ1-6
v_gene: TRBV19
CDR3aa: CASTITPRDFADNSPLHF

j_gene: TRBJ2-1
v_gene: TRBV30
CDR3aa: CAWSRIGTGPFF

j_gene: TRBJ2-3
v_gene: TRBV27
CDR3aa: CASSLGGTRTDTQYF

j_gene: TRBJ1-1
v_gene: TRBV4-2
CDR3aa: CASSRAGLTNTEAFF

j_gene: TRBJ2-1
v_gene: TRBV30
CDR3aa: CAWDQNNEQFF

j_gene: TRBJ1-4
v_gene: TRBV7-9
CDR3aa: CASSPHGATNEKLFF

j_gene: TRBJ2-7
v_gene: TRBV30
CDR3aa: CAWSVSRTWGYEQYF

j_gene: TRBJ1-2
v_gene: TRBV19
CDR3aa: CASSPSSGGYGYTF

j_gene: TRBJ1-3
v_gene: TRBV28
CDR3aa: CASSFPNSGNTIYF

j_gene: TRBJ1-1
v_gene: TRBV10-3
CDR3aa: CAISESVEVTEAFF

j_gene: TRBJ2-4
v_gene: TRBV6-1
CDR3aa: CASSVGGSKNIQYF

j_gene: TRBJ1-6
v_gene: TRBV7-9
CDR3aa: CASRRTGENSPLHF

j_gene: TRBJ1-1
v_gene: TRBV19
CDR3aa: CASSIWDRANTEAFF

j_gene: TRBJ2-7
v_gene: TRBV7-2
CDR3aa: CASSLAGGWDEQYF

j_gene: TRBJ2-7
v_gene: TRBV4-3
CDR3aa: CASSQVRDRAYEQYF

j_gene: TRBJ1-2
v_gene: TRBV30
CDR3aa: CAWSEVRDRPTQKANYGYTF

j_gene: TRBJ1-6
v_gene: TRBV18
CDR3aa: CASSPSSGDNSPLHF

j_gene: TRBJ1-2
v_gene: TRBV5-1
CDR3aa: CASSRDNNYGYTF

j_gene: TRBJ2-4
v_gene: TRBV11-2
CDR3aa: CASSLDQGTIQYF

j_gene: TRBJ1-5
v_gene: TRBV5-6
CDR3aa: CASSYGQENQPQHF